A selection of T cell receptor beta chains follows, all from one sample in a study of beta chain features in type 1 diabetes. The assay was immunoSEQ multiplex PCR, and TCRdb's table has in-frame clones only and misses some. The table shows 240,000 or so clones, with more than 11% occurring only once. Sequencing was done on a sample of naive CD4+ T cells from blood. The receptors shown here come from a man under 40 with type 1 diabetes. Both conserved end residues are part of each CDR3. The D gene is left open where the match is weak. Expanded clones are given a class, and other clones once, few, many or no size at all.

D gene	V gene	clone size	J gene	CDR3 protein	CDR3 DNA
.	TRBV11-3	few	TRBJ1-1	CASTDSSREAFF	TGTGCCAGCACCGACAGTAGCCGTGAAGCTTTCTTT
.	TRBV7-2	.	TRBJ2-3	CASSARRSDTQYF	TGTGCCAGCAGCGCTAGGAGATCAGATACGCAGTATTTT
.	TRBV5-1	few	TRBJ2-5	CASSLDRVEETQYF	TGCGCCAGCAGCTTGGACAGGGTTGAAGAGACCCAGTACTTC
.	TRBV5-4	few	TRBJ2-5	CASSSLPGETQYF	TGTGCCAGCAGCTCACTACCAGGGGAGACCCAGTACTTC
TRBD2	TRBV18	few	TRBJ2-7	CASSPPGAAGGRSYEQYF	TGTGCCAGCTCACCGCCCGGGGCCGCGGGCGGGAGGTCCTACGAGCAGTACTTC
.	TRBV10-3	few	TRBJ2-2	CAITSGLTGELFF	TGTGCCATCACCAGCGGGCTCACCGGGGAGCTGTTTTTT
TRBD2	TRBV5-1	few	TRBJ2-5	CASSLVGGRRETQYF	TGCGCCAGCAGCTTGGTGGGCGGGAGACGAGAGACCCAGTACTTC
.	TRBV19	.	TRBJ1-1	CASRAVPVMNTEAFF	TGTGCCAGTAGAGCCGTTCCGGTTATGAACACTGAAGCTTTCTTT
TRBD1	TRBV11-3	.	TRBJ2-5	CASSRRDRTYQETQYF	TGTGCCAGCAGCCGAAGGGACAGAACGTACCAAGAGACCCAGTACTTC
.	TRBV5-1	few	TRBJ2-6	CASSFGTPSGGVLTF	TGCGCCAGCAGCTTCGGCACCCCATCCGGAGGCGTCCTGACTTTC
TRBD2	TRBV18	.	TRBJ2-7	CASSPGLAGNHEQYF	TGTGCCAGCTCACCGGGCCTAGCGGGAAACCACGAGCAGTACTTC
.	TRBV2	few	TRBJ1-5	CASSQQINQPQHF	TGTGCCAGCAGTCAACAAATCAATCAGCCCCAGCATTTT
.	TRBV7-2	.	TRBJ1-2	CASSFGGGRTYGYTF	TGTGCCAGCAGCTTCGGGGGGGGGAGGACTTATGGCTACACCTTC
TRBD1	TRBV5-1	.	TRBJ2-7	CASSLEQGYYEQYF	TGCGCCAGCAGCTTGGAACAGGGGTACTACGAGCAGTACTTC
.	TRBV5-6	few	TRBJ2-7	CASSFGAGDSYEQYF	TGTGCCAGCAGCTTCGGAGCAGGGGACTCCTACGAGCAGTACTTC
.	TRBV7-2	.	TRBJ2-2	CASSLDGTNTGELFF	TGTGCCAGCAGCTTAGACGGGACGAACACCGGGGAGCTGTTTTTT
TRBD1	TRBV23-1	.	TRBJ2-7	CASSHRGPNLYEQYF	TGCGCCAGCAGCCACAGGGGTCCGAATCTCTACGAGCAGTACTTC
TRBD2	TRBV19	.	TRBJ2-3	CASSTSGFTDTQYF	TGTGCCAGTAGTACTAGCGGGTTCACAGATACGCAGTATTTT
TRBD2	TRBV19	few	TRBJ2-3	CASSPGGPRTDTQYF	TGTGCCAGTAGTCCGGGAGGGCCCCGCACAGATACGCAGTATTTT
TRBD1	TRBV18	few	TRBJ1-5	CASSRGGTGGSNQPQHF	TGTGCCAGCTCACGAGGGGGGACAGGGGGCAGCAATCAGCCCCAGCATTTT
TRBD1	TRBV7-9	.	TRBJ1-2	CASSLSDREDGYTF	TGTGCCAGCAGCTTGAGTGACAGGGAGGATGGCTACACCTTC
TRBD1	TRBV7-2	few	TRBJ1-1	CASSFAGTGNTEAFF	TGTGCCAGCAGCTTCGCCGGGACAGGGAACACTGAAGCTTTCTTT
.	TRBV5-1	.	TRBJ2-2	CASRPTGSNTGELFF	TGCGCCAGCAGGCCAACAGGGTCGAACACCGGGGAGCTGTTTTTT
.	TRBV18	few	TRBJ2-1	CASSPGRGGDEQFF	TGTGCCAGCTCACCAGGGCGGGGTGGCGATGAGCAGTTCTTC
.	TRBV5-6	.	TRBJ2-3	CASSTLDTQYF	TGTGCCAGCAGCACATTAGATACGCAGTATTTT
TRBD2	TRBV9	.	TRBJ2-1	CASSVALAPSSSYNEQFF	TGTGCCAGCAGCGTAGCACTAGCGCCTTCGAGCTCCTACAATGAGCAGTTCTTC
.	TRBV5-1	.	TRBJ2-1	CASSLRLRNEQFF	TGCGCCAGCAGCTTGCGACTGAGGAATGAGCAGTTCTTC
.	TRBV6-1	.	TRBJ1-5	CASNPGQDQPQHF	TGTGCCAGCAACCCAGGGCAGGATCAGCCCCAGCATTTT
.	TRBV7-9	.	TRBJ2-5	CASSTSGGETQYF	TGTGCCAGCAGCACCTCAGGAGGAGAGACCCAGTACTTC
.	TRBV6-1	.	TRBJ2-5	CASSVAGQETQYF	TGTGCCAGCAGTGTGGCAGGTCAAGAGACCCAGTACTTC
.	TRBV7-9	.	TRBJ2-2	CASSLSSAGRVNTGELFF	TGTGCCAGCAGCTTATCGTCGGCGGGACGGGTTAACACCGGGGAGCTGTTTTTT
.	TRBV11-2	.	TRBJ2-6	CASSPVGGGANVLTF	TGTGCCAGCAGCCCAGTGGGGGGTGGGGCCAACGTCCTGACTTTC
TRBD2	TRBV5-6	few	TRBJ2-1	CASSWWGGLVNNEQFF	TGTGCCAGCAGCTGGTGGGGGGGACTAGTCAACAATGAGCAGTTCTTC
.	TRBV7-9	.	TRBJ1-1	CASSLGGGANTEAFF	TGTGCCAGCAGCTTAGGGGGAGGGGCAAACACTGAAGCTTTCTTT
.	TRBV11-2	.	TRBJ2-2	CASSSQLGPYTGELFF	TGTGCCAGCAGCTCACAATTGGGGCCATACACCGGGGAGCTGTTTTTT
.	TRBV2	few	TRBJ2-3	CASSGPLRRGLTDTQYF	TGTGCCAGCAGTGGCCCCTTAAGGCGGGGCCTCACAGATACGCAGTATTTT
TRBD2	TRBV6-5	.	TRBJ2-1	CASSYSGTSDYNEQFF	TGTGCCAGCAGTTACTCCGGGACTAGCGATTACAATGAGCAGTTCTTC
TRBD1	TRBV9	few	TRBJ2-6	CASSGARGTGANVLTF	TGTGCCAGCAGCGGCGCCAGGGGGACTGGGGCCAACGTCCTGACTTTC
.	TRBV7-9	few	TRBJ2-7	CASSLVGAGKYEQYF	TGTGCCAGCAGCTTAGTTGGCGCAGGGAAGTACGAGCAGTACTTC
.	TRBV19	.	TRBJ1-2	CASSIDEGEKVYGYTF	TGTGCCAGTAGTATAGACGAGGGGGAGAAGGTCTATGGCTACACCTTC
TRBD1	TRBV4-2	few	TRBJ1-5	CASSQATGGGSQPQHF	TGTGCCAGCAGCCAAGCGACAGGGGGCGGGAGTCAGCCCCAGCATTTT
TRBD1	TRBV2	.	TRBJ1-6	CASSGQGQGNSPLHF	TGTGCCAGCAGTGGACAGGGGCAGGGCAATTCACCCCTCCACTTT
TRBD2	TRBV6-1	.	TRBJ2-1	CASHSGGRMNEQFF	TGTGCCAGCCATAGCGGGGGGAGGATGAATGAGCAGTTCTTC
.	TRBV2	few	TRBJ2-7	CASSGEAYEQYF	TGTGCCAGCAGTGGCGAGGCCTACGAGCAGTACTTC
TRBD2	TRBV19	.	TRBJ2-3	CASSPGTRSVSDTQYF	TGTGCCAGTAGTCCCGGGACTAGAAGTGTGTCAGATACGCAGTATTTT
.	TRBV21-1	few	TRBJ2-5	CASNNSGSYQETQYF	TGTGCCAGCAATAATTCAGGGTCTTACCAAGAGACCCAGTACTTC
.	TRBV19	few	TRBJ2-7	CASSNQDSEDEQYF	TGTGCCAGTAGCAACCAGGACAGTGAAGACGAGCAGTACTTC
.	TRBV10-2	few	TRBJ2-5	CASSSHQGGNSETQYF	TGCGCCAGCAGTTCACATCAGGGGGGCAACTCGGAGACCCAGTACTTC